The 18 T cell receptor beta chains listed next were all sequenced from one sample in a study of cytomegalovirus exposure and HLA in healthy donors. TCRdb's copy holds only in-frame clones and misses some; the assay was immunoSEQ multiplex PCR. This sample yields 200,000 or so clones, of which roughly 80% are seen a single time; roughly 7% belongs to the top ten. Sequences were obtained from PBMCs. These receptors originate from a man aged 18 to 29 in good health and CMV-seropositive.

The rearrangement joins TRBV15 to TRBJ2-5; unclear D gene. This CDR3 is 14 amino acids long. CDR1 and CDR2 (germline): LNHNV, YYDKDF (reference sequence). The V gene lost 0 bases and the J gene lost 5 bases, with 10 bases spanning the gap. The CDR3 DNA is TGTGCCACCAGCAGAGATTTCGGTACGGAGACCCAGTACTTC. This sequence encodes CATSRDFGTETQYF. Full variable domain (remainder filled in from reference TRBV15 and TRBJ2-5): DAMVIQNPRYQVTQFGKPVTLSCSQTLNHNVMYWYQQKSSQAPKLLFHYYDKDFNNEADTPDNFQSRRPNTSFCFLDIRSPGLGDTAMYLCATSRDFGTETQYFGPGTRLLVL.

This clone was counted once. The J gene is TRBJ2-3, the V gene TRBV4-1, with 9 bases fitting TRBD1. V was pared by 4 bases and J by 4 bases, with 9 bases of the junction left unmatched. CDR1 and CDR2 (germline): MGHRA, YSYEKL. The CDR3 totals 16 residues. CDR3 DNA sequence: TGCGCCAGCAGCCGCCTGGGACAGGGCCTGCCAGATACGCAGTATTTT. The encoded protein is CASSRLGQGLPDTQYF.

The chain recombines TRBV7-7 with TRBJ2-5, with a possible D match to TRBD2 (6 bases). Trimming cost V 4 bases and J 5 bases, with 14 bases left between them. Germline V lookup: CDR1 SSHAT, CDR2 FNYEAQ (reference sequence). CDR3 size: 14 residues. The chain's CDR3 is CASSSSVSGETQYF. Written as DNA, the CDR3 is TGTGCCAGCAGCTCTAGCGTTTCGGGGGAGACCCAGTACTTC.

This chain joins TRBV12-5 and TRBJ2-3, with 9 bases identical to TRBD2. In germline, CDR1 is LGHNT, CDR2 FRNRAP. The trim removed 1 base at V and 0 bases at J, leaving 2 bases unmatched. The length of the CDR3 is 16 residues. CDR3 in amino acids: CASGLATSGSTDTQYF. The CDR3 coding sequence is TGTGCTAGTGGTTTGGCCACTAGCGGGAGCACAGATACGCAGTATTTT. Variable domain in full (rest from reference TRBV12-5 and TRBJ2-3): DARVTQTPRHKVTEMGQEVTMRCQPILGHNTVFWYRQTMMQGLELLAYFRNRAPLDDSGMPKDRFSAEMPDATLATLKIQPSEPRDSAVYFCASGLATSGSTDTQYFGPGTRLTVL.

The chain uses TRBV2 and TRBJ2-7, with D uncertain. The CDR3 spans 13 residues. Germline CDR1 SNHLY, CDR2 FYNNEI. V shed 4 bases and J shed 4 bases, with 11 bases lying between them. The CDR3 is CASSGALFYEQYF. The CDR3 DNA reads as TGTGCCAGCAGTGGAGCTCTATTTTACGAGCAGTACTTC.

This chain joins TRBV7-2 and TRBJ2-5; a weak D match, TRBD2 (5 bases). The CDR3 runs to 17 residues. The V gene lost 4 bases and the J gene lost 9 bases, with 27 bases spanning the gap. CDR1 is SGHTA and CDR2 is FQGNSA in the germline V gene. CDR3 nucleotide sequence: TGTGCCAGCAGCTCCTTATCAAGCCCGGGATCTAAGGTGGCCCAGTACTTC. It encodes CASSSLSSPGSKVAQYF.

V usage is TRBV7-9 and J usage is TRBJ2-2; 7 bases align to TRBD1. This CDR3 region has 15 residues. Germline CDR1 SEHNR, CDR2 FQNEAQ (reference sequence). Losses at the gene ends were 4 bases for V and 5 bases for J; bases not matched to a gene: 7. The CDR3 bases are TGTGCCAGCAGCTCCGAGACAGGGTGGACCGGGGAGCTGTTTTTT. This codes for CASSSETGWTGELFF.

The chain recombines TRBV28 with TRBJ1-5; 10 bases are shared with TRBD1. The germline V gene encodes CDR1 MDHEN and CDR2 SYDVKM. The trim removed 6 bases at V and 4 bases at J, leaving 9 bases unmatched. CDR3 length: 16 residues. CDR3 amino acids: CASRTLGQGPNQPQHF. Written as DNA, the CDR3 is TGTGCCAGCAGAACACTGGGACAGGGGCCAAATCAGCCCCAGCATTTT. Supplemented by reference TRBV28 and TRBJ1-5, the full variable domain reads DVKVTQSSRYLVKRTGEKVFLECVQDMDHENMFWYRQDPGLGLRLIYFSYDVKMKEKGDIPEGYSVSREKKERFSLILESASTNQTSMYLCASRTLGQGPNQPQHFGDGTRLSIL.

In the case of this clone: The junction differs from germline at one of its ends, possibly a read error. The chain combines TRBV23-1 with TRBJ2-3; 9 nucleotides agree with TRBD1. Being an ORF, TRBV23-1 has a function that is uncertain. The CDR3 runs to 12 residues. In nucleotides, the CDR3 is TGCGCCAGCGTGCCGGGACAGGGCCGTCTCGATTTT. Amino acid sequence: CASVPGQGRLDF.

The chain combines TRBV14 with TRBJ2-3, with unresolved D. Germline CDR1 is SGHDN and CDR2 is FVKESK. The CDR3 sequence is 13 residues long. The V end lost 4 bases, the J end lost 2 bases, and 7 bases lay between the germline ends. This CDR3 reads CASSRASTDTQYF. The CDR3 DNA follows: TGTGCCAGCAGCCGGGCATCCACAGATACGCAGTATTTT.

The rearrangement joins TRBV23-1 to TRBJ1-5; possible D gene TRBD1, 6 bases. TRBV23-1 is marked as an open reading frame, function uncertain. The CDR3 runs to 19 residues. V was clipped by 3 bases and J by 0 bases, with 21 bases between them. CDR3 bases: TGCGCCAGCAGTCATCATTCCCAACAGGGAGAGAATAGCAATCAGCCCCAGCATTTT. This encodes CASSHHSQQGENSNQPQHF.

The rearrangement joins TRBV27 to TRBJ1-1; 7 nucleotides align to TRBD1. The germline gives CDR1 MNHEY, CDR2 SMNVEV (reference sequence). There are 18 residues in the CDR3. Trimming at V came to 4 bases and at J to 3 bases, leaving 17 bases not matched to a gene. CDR3 nucleotide sequence: TGTGCCAGCAGTTCTGGGTGGACAGGACGACCAGGAGACACTGAAGCTTTCTTT. Its protein product is CASSSGWTGRPGDTEAFF.

This clone has at least ten counts. The V call is TRBV28, the J call TRBJ1-1, with D possibly matching TRBD1 (6 bases). V lost 1 base and J lost 4, with 10 bases in between. Germline assignment: CDR1 MDHEN and CDR2 SYDVKM. CDR3 length: 14 amino acids. In DNA, the CDR3 is TGTGCCAGCAGTTTATCTGGGGGCGGCACTGAAGCTTTCTTT. Encoded protein: CASSLSGGGTEAFF.

The count of this clone is one. The genes are TRBV6-5 and TRBJ1-2; 7 positions match TRBD1. Germline V gene sequence: CDR1 MNHEY, CDR2 SVGAGI. Trimming took 2 bases from V and 2 from J; bases not matched to a gene: 5. The CDR3 spans 15 residues. DNA for the CDR3: TGTGCCAGCAGTTACAAACGGGACAGCAACTATGGCTACACCTTC. Amino acids: CASSYKRDSNYGYTF.

The chain combines TRBV9 with TRBJ2-1, with 12 bases identical to TRBD2. The CDR3 runs 16 residues. Germline CDR1 reads SGDLS; CDR2 reads YYNGEE. Trimming took 4 bases from V and 7 from J; bases not matched to a gene: 9. This CDR3 reads CASSPLAGGRGNEQFF. In DNA form, the CDR3 reads TGTGCCAGCAGCCCACTAGCGGGAGGTCGGGGGAATGAGCAGTTCTTC.

The rearrangement uses TRBV4-2 and TRBJ2-1; a possible D gene is TRBD1 (5 bases). Deletions cut 0 bases from V and 8 bases from J, with 14 bases between. Germline values: CDR1 LGHNA, CDR2 YNFKEQ. The CDR3 runs to 15 residues. CDR3 bases: TGTGCCAGCAGCCAAGATTTAGGGGCACGGGATGAGCAGTTCTTC. Protein product: CASSQDLGARDEQFF.

Here the CDR3 reads CASSLGAYEQYF. The CDR3 DNA is TGTGCCAGCAGCTTGGGGGCTTACGAGCAGTACTTC. V is TRBV5-6 and J is TRBJ2-7; D ambiguous. Germline V gene lookup returns CDR1 SGHDT and CDR2 YYEEEE. CDR3 length: 12 amino acids. Trimming took 0 bases from V and 4 from J, leaving 5 bases between them.

The chain is built from TRBV27 and TRBJ2-3; the match to TRBD2 covers 9 bases. The V gene's germline CDR1 is MNHEY and CDR2 SMNVEV (reference sequence). V was pared by 6 bases and J by 3 bases, with 10 bases of the junction left unmatched. CDR3 length: 16 amino acids. The CDR3 nucleotides read TGTGCCAGCAGCCTCCCGGGACTAGCAGTGACAGATACGCAGTATTTT. This gives the protein CASSLPGLAVTDTQYF.